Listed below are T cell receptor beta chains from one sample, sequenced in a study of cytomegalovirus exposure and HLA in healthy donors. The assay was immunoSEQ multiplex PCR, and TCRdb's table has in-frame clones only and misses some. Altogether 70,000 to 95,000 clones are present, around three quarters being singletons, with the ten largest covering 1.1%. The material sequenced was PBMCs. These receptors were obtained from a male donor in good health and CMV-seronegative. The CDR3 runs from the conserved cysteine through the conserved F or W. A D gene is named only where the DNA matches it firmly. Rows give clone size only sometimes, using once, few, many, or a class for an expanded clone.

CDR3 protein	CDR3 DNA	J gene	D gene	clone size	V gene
CASRGDRTFGGEFF	TGTGCCAGCAGGGGGGACAGAACTTTCGGTGGGGAGTTCTTC	TRBJ2-1	TRBD1	few	TRBV6-5
CASSLTSGLRETQYF	TGTGCCAGCAGCTTGACTAGCGGGTTGCGGGAGACCCAGTACTTC	TRBJ2-5	TRBD2	-	TRBV5-4
CASSSDRAGTQYF	TGTGCCAGCAGCTCAGACAGGGCGGGGACCCAGTACTTC	TRBJ2-5	TRBD1	few	TRBV5-4
CACRNSGYEQYF	TGTGCCTGCCGGAACAGTGGCTACGAGCAGTACTTC	TRBJ2-7	-	-	TRBV30
CASSYDRTLQETQYF	TGCGCCAGCAGTTATGACAGAACTCTCCAAGAGACCCAGTACTTC	TRBJ2-5	-	-	TRBV5-1
CASSERLLSSYEQYF	TGTGCCAGCAGTGAAAGACTGCTGAGTTCCTACGAGCAGTACTTC	TRBJ2-7	-	-	TRBV2
CARSFPVHEQYF	TGTGCCAGAAGCTTCCCAGTCCACGAGCAGTACTTC	TRBJ2-7	-	-	TRBV5-3
CASSSTAGSRSNEQFF	TGTGCCAGCAGTTCGACAGCGGGTTCTCGGTCCAATGAGCAGTTCTTC	TRBJ2-1	-	few	TRBV27
CASSINRAGDEKLFF	TGCGCCAGCAGCATAAACAGGGCCGGGGATGAAAAACTGTTTTTT	TRBJ1-4	-	-	TRBV5-1
CASKPDRTNYGYTF	TGTGCCTCAAAGCCGGACAGGACTAACTATGGCTACACCTTC	TRBJ1-2	TRBD1	-	TRBV30
CASSIGGGQGNYGYTF	TGTGCCAGCAGCATAGGGGGGGGACAGGGGAACTATGGCTACACCTTC	TRBJ1-2	TRBD1	-	TRBV9
CASSELRGQGSGELFF	TGTGCCAGCAGTGAATTGAGGGGACAGGGATCCGGGGAGCTGTTTTTT	TRBJ2-2	TRBD1	-	TRBV25-1
CASSHEQGNYGYTF	TGTGCCAGCAGCCATGAACAGGGGAACTATGGCTACACCTTC	TRBJ1-2	TRBD1	-	TRBV14
CASSSFRRPGQGALENGYTF	TGTGCCAGCAGTTCCTTCCGAAGACCGGGACAGGGGGCTTTGGAGAATGGCTACACCTTC	TRBJ1-2	TRBD1	once	TRBV28
CASSPGLAGGNEQFF	TGTGCCAGCAGCCCGGGACTAGCGGGAGGCAATGAGCAGTTCTTC	TRBJ2-1	TRBD2	-	TRBV5-6
CASSLNRASGSSYEQYF	TGTGCCAGCAGCTTAAATAGGGCCAGCGGGAGCTCCTACGAGCAGTACTTC	TRBJ2-7	TRBD2	-	TRBV7-8
CASSPPGAGSYEQYF	TGTGCCAGCAGTCCCCCAGGAGCGGGCTCCTACGAGCAGTACTTC	TRBJ2-7	-	-	TRBV27
CTSPDGDSSVYEQYF	TGCACCAGCCCCGATGGGGACTCCTCGGTCTACGAGCAGTACTTC	TRBJ2-7	-	-	TRBV1
CASSSGGHRWGTGELFF	TGTGCCAGCAGCTCGGGGGGTCACAGATGGGGTACCGGGGAGCTGTTTTTT	TRBJ2-2	TRBD2	-	TRBV7-9
CASSSGLAGGRETQYF	TGTGCCAGCAGCTCCGGACTAGCGGGGGGCCGAGAGACCCAGTACTTC	TRBJ2-5	TRBD2	once	TRBV5-4
CASSEQGSVEKLFF	TGTGCCAGCTCCGAGCAGGGAAGCGTTGAAAAACTGTTTTTT	TRBJ1-4	-	-	TRBV18
CASSPNPGESPLNF	TGTGCCAGCTCACCAAATCCAGGGGAATCACCCCTCAACTTT	TRBJ1-6	-	-	TRBV18
CASSSGGKPYEQYF	TGTGCCAGCAGTTCAGGGGGCAAGCCCTACGAGCAGTACTTC	TRBJ2-7	TRBD1	once	TRBV6-5
CASSQAVLSHRLFF	TGCGCCAGCAGCCAAGCCGTCCTAAGCCACAGACTGTTTTTT	TRBJ1-4	-	-	TRBV4-3
CASSSRSEGELFF	TGCGCCAGCAGCTCCAGGTCCGAGGGGGAGCTGTTTTTT	TRBJ2-2	-	-	TRBV5-1
CASSWDSGREETQYF	TGCGCCAGCAGCTGGGATAGCGGGCGGGAGGAGACCCAGTACTTC	TRBJ2-5	TRBD2	few	TRBV5-1
CASSIGGTAMNTETFF	TGTGCCAGTAGTATAGGGGGGACAGCAATGAACACTGAAACTTTCTTT	TRBJ1-1	TRBD1	once	TRBV19
CASSSLLGTQSVDF	TGTGCCAGCAGCTCGCTCCTGGGTACACAGTCGGTGGACTTC	TRBJ2-7	-	few	TRBV7-2
CASSPRDRAIGTQYF	TGTGCCAGCTCACCACGGGACAGGGCGATTGGGACCCAGTACTTC	TRBJ2-5	TRBD1	few	TRBV18
CATTGRSYNEQFF	TGTGCCACCACAGGCCGCTCCTACAATGAGCAGTTCTTC	TRBJ2-1	-	-	TRBV15
CASSLGPGTGSYEQYF	TGTGCCAGCAGCTTGGGCCCCGGGACAGGGTCGTACGAGCAGTACTTC	TRBJ2-7	TRBD1	-	TRBV5-8
CASSPLGGGLRDTQYF	TGTGCCAGCAGTCCACTGGGGGGAGGGTTGAGAGATACGCAGTATTTT	TRBJ2-3	TRBD2	-	TRBV28
CASSTQGGYEQYF	TGTGCCAGCAGCACTCAAGGGGGCTACGAGCAGTACTTC	TRBJ2-7	-	-	TRBV7-9
CASSPAWGREETQYF	TGTGCCAGCTCACCAGCCTGGGGGCGTGAAGAGACCCAGTACTTC	TRBJ2-5	-	-	TRBV18
CASSTDHNSPLHF	TGTGCCAGCAGTACAGATCATAATTCACCCCTCCACTTT	TRBJ1-6	-	-	TRBV6-5
CASSQASSKRFAIIQYF	TGTGCCAGCAGCCAAGCTAGCTCTAAGCGGTTCGCGATCATTCAGTACTTC	TRBJ2-4	-	-	TRBV4-2
CASSYSGRNEKLFF	TGTGCCAGCAGTTACTCTGGCAGAAATGAAAAACTGTTTTTT	TRBJ1-4	-	-	TRBV6-5
CASSIRQGADHGELFF	TGCGCCAGCAGCATCAGACAGGGGGCAGACCACGGGGAGCTGTTTTTT	TRBJ2-2	TRBD1	few	TRBV4-1
CASRMTRSTYEQYF	TGTGCCAGCAGGATGACTAGATCCACCTACGAGCAGTACTTC	TRBJ2-7	-	-	TRBV6-6
CASSWDRGQGYTF	TGTGCCAGCAGCTGGGACAGGGGGCAAGGCTACACCTTC	TRBJ1-2	TRBD1	-	TRBV5-6
CASSLLASGKSSYEQYF	TGTGCCAGCAGCTTATTGGCTAGCGGAAAGAGCTCCTACGAGCAGTACTTC	TRBJ2-7	TRBD2	few	TRBV7-9
CASSLAKRETQYF	TGTGCCAGCAGCTTAGCGAAGCGAGAGACCCAGTACTTC	TRBJ2-5	-	-	TRBV11-1
CASSPGTRYNEQFF	TGTGCCAGCAGCCCCGGGACTAGATACAATGAGCAGTTCTTC	TRBJ2-1	TRBD2	few	TRBV11-2
CASSLEGDGAEKLFF	TGTGCCAGCAGCTTAGAGGGGGATGGGGCTGAAAAACTGTTTTTT	TRBJ1-4	-	-	TRBV7-9
CASSRGVNTEAFF	TGTGCCAGCAGCCGCGGGGTGAACACTGAAGCTTTCTTT	TRBJ1-1	-	-	TRBV9
CASSTRTGKAFF	TGTGCCAGCAGCACGCGGACAGGGAAGGCTTTCTTT	TRBJ1-1	TRBD1	-	TRBV7-6
CASSERTNSGNTIYF	TGTGCCAGCAGTGAAAGAACTAACTCTGGAAACACCATATATTTT	TRBJ1-3	-	-	TRBV2